This is a list of T cell receptor beta chains from one sample in a study of cytomegalovirus exposure and HLA in healthy donors. Using immunoSEQ multiplex PCR, the repertoire was profiled, and TCRdb retains in-frame clones only, with some absent. The sample has under 200,000 clones; roughly 77% are singletons. Sequencing was done on a sample of PBMCs. All receptors derive from a woman in her thirties or forties in good health and CMV-seropositive. Both conserved end residues are part of each CDR3. A D gene is named only where the DNA matches it firmly. Some rows have no size entry. The others give once, few or many, or a class for an expanded clone.

-	-	TRBV28	TRBJ2-3	CATEGSPGYTQYF	TGTGCCACGGAGGGGTCCCCGGGGTATACGCAGTATTTT
-	TRBD2	TRBV5-1	TRBJ2-3	CASSSLGAGGSDTQYF	TGCGCCAGCAGCTCCCTGGGAGCGGGAGGTTCAGATACGCAGTATTTT
-	-	TRBV5-4	TRBJ1-2	CASTMSHRSHYTF	TGTGCCAGCACCATGTCCCACCGGAGCCACTACACCTTC
-	-	TRBV27	TRBJ1-5	CASTRTAYSNQPQHF	TGTGCCAGCACCCGGACAGCTTATAGCAATCAGCCCCAGCATTTT
-	-	TRBV7-9	TRBJ1-4	CATHERGDSNEKLFF	TGTGCCACCCACGAAAGAGGGGACTCAAATGAAAAACTGTTTTTT
-	-	TRBV2	TRBJ1-1	CASSIEGGGTEAFF	TGTGCCAGCAGCATAGAGGGCGGTGGCACTGAAGCTTTCTTT
-	-	TRBV11-2	TRBJ2-7	CASTAFRSTYEQYF	TGTGCCAGCACCGCTTTTAGGAGCACCTACGAGCAGTACTTC
-	TRBD1	TRBV28	TRBJ2-4	CASRISGTGGRGIQYF	TGTGCCAGCAGAATATCCGGGACAGGGGGCCGGGGCATTCAGTACTTC
-	TRBD1	TRBV27	TRBJ1-2	CASSARQGALRYGYTF	TGTGCCAGCAGCGCCAGACAGGGGGCTCTTCGTTATGGCTACACCTTC
-	TRBD1	TRBV29-1	TRBJ1-2	CSVEGQGYGYTF	TGCAGCGTTGAAGGACAGGGCTATGGCTACACCTTC
-	-	TRBV15	TRBJ1-5	CATSRSPPRVPFTPVSNQPQHF	TGTGCCACCAGCAGGAGTCCCCCCAGGGTTCCTTTTACCCCCGTAAGCAATCAGCCCCAGCATTTT
-	-	TRBV6-5	TRBJ2-1	CASSYGPQTEQFF	TGTGCCAGCAGTTACGGGCCACAGACTGAGCAGTTCTTC
-	TRBD1	TRBV6-6	TRBJ1-1	CASSQQGSAFF	TGTGCCAGCAGTCAACAGGGGTCAGCTTTCTTT
-	TRBD2	TRBV4-2	TRBJ2-2	CASSHHTSGGLTGELFF	TGTGCCAGCAGCCATCACACTAGCGGGGGCTTGACCGGGGAGCTGTTTTTT
-	TRBD1	TRBV5-6	TRBJ1-1	CASKHRGRGTEAFF	TGTGCCAGCAAACACAGGGGGCGCGGCACTGAAGCTTTCTTT
few	-	TRBV7-8	TRBJ2-1	CASLDYQNDNEQFF	TGTGCCAGCCTGGACTACCAAAATGACAATGAGCAGTTCTTC
-	-	TRBV7-9	TRBJ1-2	CASSLLRGWSYGYTF	TGTGCCAGCAGCTTACTTAGGGGGTGGAGCTATGGCTACACCTTC
-	-	TRBV5-1	TRBJ2-3	CASSLGLTSSDASTDTQYF	TGCGCCAGCAGCTTGGGGCTTACCTCTAGCGACGCTAGCACAGATACGCAGTATTTT
few	TRBD1	TRBV6-6	TRBJ2-5	CASLWDRAKGETQYF	TGTGCCAGCCTATGGGACAGGGCCAAAGGGGAGACCCAGTACTTC